This T cell receptor (beta chain) was profiled in a study of CD8 T cells in ankylosing spondylitis. This clonotype was seen a few times. V lost 6 bases, J lost 5 bases, and 13 bases lay in between. The CDR3 is made up of 13 amino acids. In germline, CDR1 is MNHNS, CDR2 SASEGT. TCRdb processed the 5' RACE reads anew with MiXCR; each CDR3 protein has one entry. This sample has some 350,000 distinct CDR3 sequences; about 15% occur once, and the top ten carry 1.1%. Sequenced input: blood, either unsorted or a sorted T cell fraction (not recorded which). The receptor was isolated from a male donor with ankylosing spondylitis or in good health (not recorded which). J is TRBJ2-5 and V is TRBV6-1; D unclear. This chain's CDR3 is CASSSTIRETQYF. Written as DNA, the CDR3 is TGTGCCAGCAGCTCGACCATTCGTGAGACCCAGTACTTC.